This TCR beta chain appears in the sequencing data of a study of cytomegalovirus exposure and HLA in healthy donors. Study conclusions and caveats: Most TCR sequences proved rare, with some public TCRs found in many donors. In an earlier analysis, about 87% or about 30%: the productive usage of most TCR beta V segments.

As regards this clone: Its antigen is as yet unknown.

Use of 60 Vbeta and 13 Jbeta primers characterized the PCR. The assay was immunoSEQ multiplex PCR, and TCRdb's table has in-frame clones only and misses some. The table shows 150,000 to 200,000 clones, with roughly 87% occurring only once. CDR3 length: 19 amino acids. All donors participated as healthy donors of bone marrow. Sequences were obtained from PBMCs. V and J are TRBV21-1 and TRBJ1-4; the DNA was not compared with TRBD1, the D call given in the table. TRBV21-1 is marked as a pseudogene. This TCR derives from a girl younger than two in good health and CMV-seronegative. The CDR3 sequence is CASSTLSPGQGATNEKLFF. CDR3 sequence (DNA): TGTGCCAGCAGCACCCTTTCTCCGGGACAGGGTGCCACTAATGAAAAACTGTTTTTT.